This TCR beta chain originates from a study of cytomegalovirus exposure and HLA in healthy donors (dated 2017 in TCRdb). For the study in its entirety: An earlier analysis of approximately 590 of the donors reported roughly 300 Gb of sequence data and 100 million to 130 million unique TCR beta sequences from about 180 million T cells. Donor age, sex, ethnicity and CMV serostatus were compiled alongside the repertoire data. Across some 400 genotyped donors of the cohort, an average of about 220,000 unique TCR beta nucleotide sequences per donor were sequenced, and roughly 18% of those sequences were non-productive. A later genetic analysis used genome-wide SNP genotypes for about three fifths of the 666 donors, treating that subset as a discovery cohort. Along with the roughly 700-subject first cohort, a separate validation cohort of over a hundred different subjects was used. The genetic ancestry cluster associated with self-reported Caucasian donors included 81% of the roughly 360 genotyped donors. In an earlier analysis of 500 to 650 of the donors, high-throughput TCR beta sequencing was used to judge whether each TCR beta V gene segment behaved as functional or pseudogenic. The aim of the study was to test whether cataloging public T cell receptors could identify signatures of past pathogen exposure. Typing coverage differed by locus: A, B, C, DRB1 and DQB1 were typed in roughly 620-630 donors, DQA1 in approximately 520, DPA1 in around 610, and DPB1 in around 440. High-throughput TCR immunosequencing, statistical association of individual TCRs with disease status, and machine learning were combined to predict cytomegalovirus infection status. Both class I and class II loci were covered by HLA typing, at four-digit resolution. Five DR-DQ haplotypes were handled as single units for association and clustering because linkage in the cohort was strong. Every discovery cohort repertoire had been produced on one sequencing platform. In the later analysis, no new phenotypic data were used to find candidate immune exposures; instead, reliance was placed on TCR beta sequences and their occurrence across donors. Roughly 300 gigabases of sequencing data and approximately 92 million unique TCR sequences made up an early release that covered fewer than 650 HLA-typed donors. Using immunosequencing, the study profiled T cell repertoires from approximately 700 subjects and related those repertoires to cytomegalovirus serostatus. In a later analysis, previously published TCR beta repertoires from about 670 donors were re-analyzed and high-resolution HLA genotyping was added so that TCR occurrence patterns could be studied. On the study overall, not on this receptor specifically: Across donors, most TCR sequences were observed very rarely, whereas some public TCRs were present in many individuals. The authors suggested that the approach could potentially be generalized to other disease states and immunological phenotypes. Linkage disequilibrium might explain the correlated functional status among segregating V segments, but an unknown experimental factor could not be excluded. HLA typing was unavailable for some donors at each locus, so association tests used only the typed subset. In a later analysis, TCR association rates were found to vary across HLA loci, with the most associated TCRs seen for DRB1 alleles and the fewest for HLA-C alleles. A total of 150 to 200 TCR beta chains were listed by the study as associated with cytomegalovirus. An association between a missense DCLRE1C variant and V-gene and J-gene trimming of TCR beta chains was found in a later genetic analysis and replicated in an independent cohort. Only TCR beta chains were sequenced in this cohort, and the absence of alpha or paired-chain data limited detectable features. According to a later analysis, most CMV-associated TCR beta chains appeared to be HLA-restricted, and the HLA associations seemed to be driven largely by CMV exposure. The earlier analysis of approximately 540 of the donors excluded roughly 17 rarely observed V segments, including chromosome 9 orphons, because counts were too low. A later analysis reported that several top co-occurrence clusters appeared linked to parvovirus B19, influenza, CMV and Epstein-Barr virus. In a later analysis, HLA-associated TCR beta chains showed more clonal expansion and lower generation probabilities than non-associated chains that were equally common. A further reported finding was that TCR beta sequences accurately predicted the HLA-A and HLA-B alleles for most subjects in the first cohort. Immune exposure information for the cohort was limited to CMV serostatus. An earlier analysis of approximately 500 of the donors showed that most TCR beta V segments appeared in productive rearrangements either about 87% or about 30% of the time, which broadly matched IMGT annotations. A later genetic analysis reported fewer N-insertions in productive TCRs among donors in an Asian-associated ancestry cluster than the roughly 620-donor mean. The presence/absence analyses assumed that sequencing depth was roughly uniform across donors, and that assumption may not be true. Some IMGT-functional V segments, including TRBV6-2 and TRBV6-3, could not be told apart with the 87-base-pair reads, so those segments were excluded. A group of highly shared sequence variants was considered likely to be a technical artifact of the sequencing pipeline. In vitro tests confirmed that a few of the cytomegalovirus-associated TCR beta chains recognize cytomegalovirus antigens. In a later analysis, 16,951 TCR beta sequences were associated with specific HLA alleles at a false discovery rate of 0.05. The classifier was reported to diagnose cytomegalovirus status with high specificity and sensitivity in both the original cohort and the validation cohort. Strong co-occurrence of HLA alleles, especially DR and DQ, made assigning TCR associations to individual alleles difficult.

For this clone: Its binding antigen is unknown. The input lacks base qualities; no much larger clone sits a single base away. Other DNA sequences from this sample encode an identical CDR3 as well.

Taken from the germline V gene, the CDR1 and CDR2 loops are SGDLS and YYNGEE. Its CDR3 holds 14 amino acids, cysteine through phenylalanine. The CDR3 DNA has 42 bases and is translated from base 1. V was cut back by 0 bases and J by 5 bases, leaving a gap of 11 bases between them. The library was made by the immunoSEQ multiplex PCR assay. The multiplex PCR relied on a mix of 60 forward primers for TCR Vbeta segments and 13 reverse primers for TCR Jbeta segments. A multiplex PCR assay on genomic DNA amplified the CDR3 region of rearranged TCR beta genes. Amplified TCR beta libraries were sequenced as 87-base-pair reads on the Illumina HiSeq System. The source study handled its data this way. A later analysis counted tens of millions of unique TCR beta chains across the 600 to 850 repertoires, and 9 million to 14 million of these chains were shared by at least two donors. A nearest-neighbor algorithm error-corrected the raw reads and collapsed the reads into unique sequences, merging closely related sequences to remove PCR and sequencing errors. Alignment of CDR3 sequences to IMGT reference sequences was used to assign V, D and J gene segments. For a sequence to be retained, a match of at least six nucleotides to both a V gene segment and a J gene segment was required. A rearrangement counted as productive if the CDR3 had no stop codons and remained in frame with V and J, and every other rearrangement counted as non-productive. CDR3 was defined by IMGT convention, running from the second conserved V-encoded cysteine to the conserved J-encoded phenylalanine. Sequences without an unambiguous match to a single V gene segment were excluded from the earlier analysis of approximately 560 of the donors. In an earlier analysis of some 590 of the donors, V segments were called functional above 56.7% productive rearrangements and were called segregating when the between-donor standard deviation exceeded 5%. A statistical classification framework was built to diagnose cytomegalovirus status from the catalog of TCR beta chain sequences. V and J gene assignment, in a later analysis, came from comparing TCR nucleotide sequences with IMGT/GENE-DB human TR gene sequences. The TCRdist pipeline was used in a later analysis to assign CDR3 sequences and most-parsimonious VDJ recombination scenarios. A later analysis defined each TCR beta chain by its CDR3 amino acid sequence plus V-gene family, and excluded reads lacking a unique V-gene family. In a later analysis, 450 to 600 highly shared, low-generation-probability nucleotide sequences were removed to address suspected cross-contamination and a sequencing artifact. In a later analysis, a clonal expansion index for each public chain was calculated from normalized within-repertoire ranks of inferred template counts. Generation probabilities in a later analysis came from a VDJ recombination model fitted to out-of-frame rearrangements, and those results were checked against IGoR. In a later analysis, hypergeometric tests were used to score TCR-TCR, TCR-HLA and TCR-CMV co-occurrence, with a repertoire-size bias correction applied to TCR pairs. In a later analysis, false discovery rates were estimated by permuting HLA or CMV assignments 20 times. In a later analysis, co-occurring TCRs were grouped using DBSCAN, and TCRdist sequence similarity was added for clustering within HLA-allele-positive subsets. Repertoires with fewer than 30,000 or more than 120,000 public chains, plus five repertoires with anomalous nucleotide sharing, were excluded from co-occurrence clustering. TCRdb obtained this table from immuneACCESS and retained in-frame rearrangements with V and J assigned. These tables miss some clones; where compared with another copy, unresolved V genes account for less than half of the shortfall, and the remainder is unexplained. V, J and clone size are those of that table, while D and trimming were read from the DNA. This sample has over 130,000 clones in its table, and almost 85% of those were observed once. 1.4% of the sample is held by the ten biggest clonotypes.

The cohort was made up of approximately 700 healthy bone marrow donors. At the time of sampling, all cohort members were nominally healthy, though unrecorded immune exposures were likely present. The donor tested CMV seropositive, placing the donor among the 289 seropositive members of the cohort. Every donor gave a peripheral blood sample, and the peripheral blood mononuclear cells from that sample were used for TCR beta sequencing. The Qiagen DNeasy Blood Extraction Kit was used to extract genomic DNA from the blood cell samples. The source of this sequence is a man younger than 45 in good health and CMV-seropositive. Sample: PBMCs. The V gene is TRBV9 and the J gene is TRBJ1-1; a confident D gene designation cannot be given. Here the CDR3 is given as CASSVVAGGTEAFF. The DNA sequence is TGTGCCAGCAGCGTAGTGGCCGGAGGGACTGAAGCTTTCTTT.